Presented here are 2 T cell receptor beta chains from one specimen sequenced in a study of blood T cell repertoires in COVID-19. Profiled with immunoSEQ multiplex PCR; TCRdb holds only in-frame clones, not every one. The sample has around 130,000 clones; 85% to 90% are singletons. Sample: peripheral blood. Source of these receptors: a human donor in a cohort sampled during active COVID-19.

The rearrangement joins TRBV5-1 to TRBJ1-2; D call uncertain. Per the germline V gene, CDR1 is SGHRS and CDR2 is YFSETQ. The CDR3 sequence is 12 residues long. V was clipped by 4 bases and J by 11 bases, with 15 bases between them. CDR3: CASSTGFYGYTF. CDR3 in DNA: TGCGCCAGCAGCACCGGGTTTTACGGTTACACCTTC.

The gene calls are TRBV18 and TRBJ1-1, with D unclear. The germline V gene encodes CDR1 KGHSH and CDR2 LQKENI. Trimming took 4 bases from V and 7 from J, leaving 10 bases between them. This CDR3 comprises 12 residues. CDR3 sequence: CASSLRADEAFF. Written as DNA, the CDR3 is TGTGCCAGCTCACTGAGGGCGGATGAAGCTTTCTTT.